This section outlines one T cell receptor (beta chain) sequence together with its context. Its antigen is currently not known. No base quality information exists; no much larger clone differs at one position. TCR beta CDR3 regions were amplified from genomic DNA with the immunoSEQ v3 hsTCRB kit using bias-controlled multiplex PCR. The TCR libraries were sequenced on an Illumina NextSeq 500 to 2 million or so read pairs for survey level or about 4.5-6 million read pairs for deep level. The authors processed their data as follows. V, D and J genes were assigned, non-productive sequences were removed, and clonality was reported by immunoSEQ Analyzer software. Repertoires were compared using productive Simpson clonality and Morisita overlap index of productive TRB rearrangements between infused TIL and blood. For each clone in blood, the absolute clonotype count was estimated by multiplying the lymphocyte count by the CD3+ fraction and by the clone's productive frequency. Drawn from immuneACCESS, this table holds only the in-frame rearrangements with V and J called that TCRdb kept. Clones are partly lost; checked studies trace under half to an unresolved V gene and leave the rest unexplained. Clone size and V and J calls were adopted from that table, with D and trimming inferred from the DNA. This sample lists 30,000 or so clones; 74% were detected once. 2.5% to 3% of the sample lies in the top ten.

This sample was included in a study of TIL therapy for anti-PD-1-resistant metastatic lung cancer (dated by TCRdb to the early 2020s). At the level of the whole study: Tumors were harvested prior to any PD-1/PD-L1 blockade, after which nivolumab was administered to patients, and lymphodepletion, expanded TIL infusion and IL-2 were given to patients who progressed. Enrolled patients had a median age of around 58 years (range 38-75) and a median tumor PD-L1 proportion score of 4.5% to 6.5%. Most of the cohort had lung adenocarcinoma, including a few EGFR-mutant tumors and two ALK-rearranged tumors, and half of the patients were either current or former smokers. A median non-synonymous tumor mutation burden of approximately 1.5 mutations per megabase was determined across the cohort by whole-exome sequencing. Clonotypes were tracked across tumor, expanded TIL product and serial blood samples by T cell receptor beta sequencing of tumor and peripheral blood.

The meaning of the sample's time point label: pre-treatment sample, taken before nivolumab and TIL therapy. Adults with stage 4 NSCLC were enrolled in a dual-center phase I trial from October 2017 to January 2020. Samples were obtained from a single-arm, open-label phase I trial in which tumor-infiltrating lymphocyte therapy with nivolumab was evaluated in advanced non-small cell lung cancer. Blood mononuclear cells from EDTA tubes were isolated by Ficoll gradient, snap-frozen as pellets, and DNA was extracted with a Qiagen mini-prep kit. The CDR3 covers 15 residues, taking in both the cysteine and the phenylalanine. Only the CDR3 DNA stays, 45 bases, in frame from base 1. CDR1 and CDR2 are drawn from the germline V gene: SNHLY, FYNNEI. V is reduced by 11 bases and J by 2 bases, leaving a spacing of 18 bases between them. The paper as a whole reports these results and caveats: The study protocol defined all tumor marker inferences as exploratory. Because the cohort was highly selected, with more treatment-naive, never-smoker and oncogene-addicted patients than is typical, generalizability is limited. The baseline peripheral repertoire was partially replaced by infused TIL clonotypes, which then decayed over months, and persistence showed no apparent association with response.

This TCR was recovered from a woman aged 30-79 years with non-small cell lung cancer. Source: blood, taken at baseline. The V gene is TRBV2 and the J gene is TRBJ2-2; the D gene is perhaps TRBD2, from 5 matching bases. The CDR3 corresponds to CAGEGQADNTGELFF. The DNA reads TGTGCCGGCGAGGGTCAGGCTGACAACACCGGGGAGCTGTTTTTT.